The TCR beta chain under discussion was sequenced for a study of cytomegalovirus exposure and HLA in healthy donors. Study overall: Early on, a data release was issued that held about 85 million unique TCRs from HLA-typed donors.

This CDR3 has 15 amino acids. Trimming left V 0 bases short and J 5 bases short, with 15 bases between. Germline V gives CDR1 SGDLS, CDR2 YYNGEE. Study-wide results and caveats: Versus the roughly 670-donor mean, an Asian-associated ancestry cluster reportedly showed fewer N-insertions in a later analysis.

PCR employed 60 Vbeta and 13 Jbeta primers. This table comes from immunoSEQ multiplex PCR, and its TCRdb copy is limited to in-frame clones, with some not included. This sample has roughly 99,000 clones, with about 80% found just once. With respect to this clone: Its specificity is not known.

The rearrangement uses TRBV9 and TRBJ2-7; possibly TRBD2 for D (7 bases). The receptor's source is a man aged 25 to 40 in good health and CMV-seropositive. The sample taken for sequencing was PBMCs. CDR3 in amino acids: CASSVVVGGRDEQYF. CDR3 nucleotide sequence: TGTGCCAGCAGCGTAGTTGTCGGGGGGCGAGACGAGCAGTACTTC.